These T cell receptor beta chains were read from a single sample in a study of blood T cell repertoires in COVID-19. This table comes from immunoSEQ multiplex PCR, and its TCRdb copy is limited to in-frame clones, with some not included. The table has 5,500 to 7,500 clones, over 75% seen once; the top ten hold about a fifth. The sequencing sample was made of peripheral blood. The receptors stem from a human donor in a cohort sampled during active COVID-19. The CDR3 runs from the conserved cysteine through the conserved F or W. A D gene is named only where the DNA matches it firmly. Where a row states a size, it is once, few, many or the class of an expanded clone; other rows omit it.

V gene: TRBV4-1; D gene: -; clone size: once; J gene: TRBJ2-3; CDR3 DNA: TGCGCCAGCAGCCAAGTTAGTGGTACAGATACGCAGTATTTT; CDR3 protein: CASSQVSGTDTQYF
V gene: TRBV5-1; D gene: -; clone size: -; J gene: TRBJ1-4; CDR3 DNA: TGCGCCAGCAGCTCCCAACCGAGTACTGGGCAAGGTAATGAAAAACTGTTTTTT; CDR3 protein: CASSSQPSTGQGNEKLFF
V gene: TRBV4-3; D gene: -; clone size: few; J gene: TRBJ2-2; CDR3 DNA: TGCGCCAGCAGCCTGATAGCGTCCGGGGAGCTGTTTTTT; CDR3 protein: CASSLIASGELFF
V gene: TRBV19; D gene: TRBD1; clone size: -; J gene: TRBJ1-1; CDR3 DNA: TGTGCCAGTAGTCCCTCGAGGGGGCAGACTGAAGCTTTCTTT; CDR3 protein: CASSPSRGQTEAFF
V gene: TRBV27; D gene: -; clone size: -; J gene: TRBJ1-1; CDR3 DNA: TGTGCCAGCAGAACCGGGACAATGAACACTGAAGCTTTCTTT; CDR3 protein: CASRTGTMNTEAFF
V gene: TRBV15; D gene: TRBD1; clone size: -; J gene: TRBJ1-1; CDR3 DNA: TGTGCCACCAGCAAAGACAGGGGCCATGGGGAAGCTTTCTTT; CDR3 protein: CATSKDRGHGEAFF
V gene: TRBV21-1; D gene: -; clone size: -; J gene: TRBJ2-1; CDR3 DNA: TGTGCCAGCAGCAAGGTCCGCCGGTCTCCGGGACAGGGTTTCTACAATGAGCAGTTCTTC; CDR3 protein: CASSKVRRSPGQGFYNEQFF
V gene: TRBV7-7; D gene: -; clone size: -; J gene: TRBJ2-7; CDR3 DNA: TGTGCTAGCAGCTTAGTAGTATCGGGGGTCGAGCAGTACTTC; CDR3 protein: CASSLVVSGVEQYF
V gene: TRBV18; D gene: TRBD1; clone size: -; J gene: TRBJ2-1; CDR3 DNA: TGTGCCAGCTCACCGCCTACAGGGGCCTTCCCGGGTGAGCAGTTCTTC; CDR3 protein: CASSPPTGAFPGEQFF
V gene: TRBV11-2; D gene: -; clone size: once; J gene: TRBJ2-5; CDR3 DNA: TGTGCCAGCAGCTTCGTCGTTGGCCGAGAGACCCAGTACTTC; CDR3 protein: CASSFVVGRETQYF
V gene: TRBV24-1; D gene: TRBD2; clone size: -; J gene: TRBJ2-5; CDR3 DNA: TGTGCCACCAGTGATCCCGGGACTAGTTTCCGCCTAGAGACCCAGTACTTC; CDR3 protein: CATSDPGTSFRLETQYF
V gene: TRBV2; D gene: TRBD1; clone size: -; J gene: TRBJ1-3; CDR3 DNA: TGTGCCAGCAGCGAACAGGGGATCCTCTCTGGAAACACCATATATTTT; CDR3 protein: CASSEQGILSGNTIYF
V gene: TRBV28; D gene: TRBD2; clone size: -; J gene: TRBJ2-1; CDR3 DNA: TGTGCCAGCAGTTCCAGGGTTGCGGGAGTGGATGAGCAGTTCTTC; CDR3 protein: CASSSRVAGVDEQFF
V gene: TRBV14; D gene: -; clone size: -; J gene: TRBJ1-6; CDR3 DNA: TGTGCCAGCAGCCAACTGACAGGAAGCTCCTATAATTCACCCCTCCACTTT; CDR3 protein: CASSQLTGSSYNSPLHF
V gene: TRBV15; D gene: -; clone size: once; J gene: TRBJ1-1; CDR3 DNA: TGTGCCACCAGCAGAGATACAGAATCCACTGAAGCTTTCTTT; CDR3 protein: CATSRDTESTEAFF
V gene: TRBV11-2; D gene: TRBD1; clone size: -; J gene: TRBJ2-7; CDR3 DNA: TGTGCCAGCAGCTTAGTCATTTTCGGGACAGGGCTTTCCTACGAGCAGTACTTC; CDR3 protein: CASSLVIFGTGLSYEQYF
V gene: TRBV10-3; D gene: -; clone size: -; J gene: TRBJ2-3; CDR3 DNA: TGTGCCATCAGTGAGTCTAGCGGCACAGATACGCAGTATTTT; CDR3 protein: CAISESSGTDTQYF
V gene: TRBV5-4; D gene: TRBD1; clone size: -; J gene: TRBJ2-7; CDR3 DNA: TGTGCCAGCAGCTTGTGGACAGGGCCCTACGAGCAGTACTTC; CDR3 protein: CASSLWTGPYEQYF
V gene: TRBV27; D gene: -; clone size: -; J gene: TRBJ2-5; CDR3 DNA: TGTGCCAGCAGTTATAACAGGGCCTCGGAGACCCAGTACTTC; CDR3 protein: CASSYNRASETQYF
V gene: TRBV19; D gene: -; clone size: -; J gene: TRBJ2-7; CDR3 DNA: TGTGCCAGTAGTATGACGGGGAGCTCCTACGAGCAGTACTTC; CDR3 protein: CASSMTGSSYEQYF
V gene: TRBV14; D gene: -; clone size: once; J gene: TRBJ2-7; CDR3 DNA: TGTGCCAGCAGCATGGATCAGCGAGAAGGCGAGCAGTACTTC; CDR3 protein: CASSMDQREGEQYF
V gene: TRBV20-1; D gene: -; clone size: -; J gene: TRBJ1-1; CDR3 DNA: TGCAGTGCTAGATTAAACACTGAAGCTTTCTTT; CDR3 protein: CSARLNTEAFF
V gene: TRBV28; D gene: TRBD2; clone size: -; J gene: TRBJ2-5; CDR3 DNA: TGTGCCAGCAGTCGGGGGGGGGACGCCGAGACCCAGTACTTC; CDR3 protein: CASSRGGDAETQYF
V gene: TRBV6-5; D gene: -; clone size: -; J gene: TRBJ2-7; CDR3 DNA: TGTGCCAGCAGTTACCTAGGACAAAACTACGAGCAGTACTTC; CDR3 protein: CASSYLGQNYEQYF
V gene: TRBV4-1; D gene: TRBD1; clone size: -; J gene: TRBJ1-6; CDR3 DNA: TGCGCCAGCAGCCCGCATGGGACAGGGCATAATTCACCCCTCCACTTT; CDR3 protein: CASSPHGTGHNSPLHF
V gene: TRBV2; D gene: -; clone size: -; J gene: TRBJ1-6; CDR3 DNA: TGTGCCAGCAGTGCGGCAGGGATTAGGAATTCACCCCTCCACTTT; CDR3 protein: CASSAAGIRNSPLHF
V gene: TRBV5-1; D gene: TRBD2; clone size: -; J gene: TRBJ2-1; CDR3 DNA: TGCGCCAGCAGCTCGGGACTAGCGGGAGGGCCCGTCGGTGAGCAGTTCTTC; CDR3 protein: CASSSGLAGGPVGEQFF
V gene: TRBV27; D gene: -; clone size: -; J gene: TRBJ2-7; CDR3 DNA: TGTGCCAGCAGTTTGGCGTCGGGCTACGAGCAGTACTTC; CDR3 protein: CASSLASGYEQYF
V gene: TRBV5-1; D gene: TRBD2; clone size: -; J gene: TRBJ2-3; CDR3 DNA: TGCGCCAGCAGCTCCGGGACTAGCGGTTTCACAGATACGCAGTATTTT; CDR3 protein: CASSSGTSGFTDTQYF
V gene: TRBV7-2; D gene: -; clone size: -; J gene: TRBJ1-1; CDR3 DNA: TGTGCCAGCAGCACTAGGCTAGGACGGACGCGCCTAGGCGCTGAAGCTTTCTTT; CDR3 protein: CASSTRLGRTRLGAEAFF
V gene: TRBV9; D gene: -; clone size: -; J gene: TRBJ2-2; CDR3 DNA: TGTGCCAGCAGCACCCAGGGGGGCACCGGGGAGCTGTTTTTT; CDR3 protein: CASSTQGGTGELFF
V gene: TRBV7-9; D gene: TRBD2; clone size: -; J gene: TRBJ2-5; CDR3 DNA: TGTGCCAGCAGGTCTTCTAGCGGGGGGGAGACCCAGTACTTC; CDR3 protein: CASRSSSGGETQYF
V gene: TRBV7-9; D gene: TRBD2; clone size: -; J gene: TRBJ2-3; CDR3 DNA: TGTGCCAGCAGCTTAGTACTAGCGGGAAGTCGCACAGATACGCAGTATTTT; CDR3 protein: CASSLVLAGSRTDTQYF
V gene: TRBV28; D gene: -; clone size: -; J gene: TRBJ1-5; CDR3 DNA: TGTGCCAGCAGTTTCACCTCGGGACTCTTCTACCATTTT; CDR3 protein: CASSFTSGLFYHF
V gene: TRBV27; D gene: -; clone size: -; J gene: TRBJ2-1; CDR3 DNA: TGTGCCAGCAGTTTATCGGCAGGTGAATCCTACAATGAGCAGTTCTTC; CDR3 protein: CASSLSAGESYNEQFF
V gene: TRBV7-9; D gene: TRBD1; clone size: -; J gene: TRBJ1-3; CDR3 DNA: TGTGCCAGCAACTCCGACAGGGGGAAAGTATATTTT; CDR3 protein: CASNSDRGKVYF
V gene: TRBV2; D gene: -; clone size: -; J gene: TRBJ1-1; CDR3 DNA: TGTGCCAGCAGATTCGGAGGGTCAGGCACTGAAGCTTTCTTT; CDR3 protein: CASRFGGSGTEAFF